This T cell receptor (beta chain) emerged from a study of beta chain features in type 1 diabetes. What was sequenced were expressed TCRB transcripts, since all of the isolated RNA had been reverse transcribed. TCRdb's table, derived via immunoSEQ multiplex PCR, lists solely in-frame clones and lacks some. The sample holds about 15,000 clones, about three quarters seen once. Turning to this clone: Its antigen is as yet unknown.

Notes on the study in general: Type 1 diabetes patients had TCRB CDR3s that were shorter (moderately but significantly so) in all four CD4+ subsets. More deletions and fewer insertions at VDJ junctions were found in patients with type 1 diabetes. With patients and controls alike, PCR might favor shorter templates to an equal degree.

CDR1 is SGDLS, CDR2 YYNGEE, per germline. CDR3 length: 12 amino acids. Trimming took 3 bases from V and 9 from J, leaving 11 bases between them. Each of the sorted populations had a purity greater than 98%. The TCR sequence derives from a young man with type 1 diabetes. Sequencing was done on a sample of Tregs from blood. The rearrangement links TRBV9 to TRBJ2-3, with a tentative D call TRBD1 (6 bases). CDR3: CASSAQGGTQYF. The CDR3 nucleotides are TGTGCCAGCAGCGCACAGGGTGGGACGCAGTATTTT. Together with reference TRBV9 and TRBJ2-3, the CDR3 gives the full variable domain: DSGVTQTPKHLITATGQRVTLRCSPRSGDLSVYWYQQSLDQGLQFLIQYYNGEERAKGNILERFSAQQFPDLHSELNLSSLELGDSALYFCASSAQGGTQYFGPGTRLTVL.